Listed here are 18 T cell receptor beta chains from one sample, sequenced in a study of T cells in Graves' hyperthyroidism and ophthalmopathy. RNA transcripts served as the template for amplifying TCR beta CDR3 regions. HTBI primers drove first-round RT-PCR of the TCR CDR3. MiXCR, applied by TCRdb to the multiplex PCR reads, yields one record per CDR3 protein. Of a few hundred thousand distinct CDR3 sequences in the sample, roughly 50% are singletons; the top ten hold about 8.3%. Sequences were obtained from peripheral blood or thyroid tissue (not recorded which). The receptors here all came from a woman aged 18-29 years with Graves' hyperthyroidism.

The CDR3 bases are TGTGCCAGCAGCCTCAGCAGGGGTAGCAATCAGCCCCAGCATTTT. It encodes CASSLSRGSNQPQHF. This chain connects TRBV2 to TRBJ1-5; a possible D gene is TRBD1 (6 bases). Germline CDR1 is SNHLY and CDR2 is FYNNEI. The ends were cut back, 6 bases at V and 0 bases at J, with 12 bases in the middle. The CDR3 spans 15 residues.

About this clonotype itself: This may come from a read error, since a much larger clone is one base off. The V gene is TRBV7-8, the J gene TRBJ2-2, with D unclear. Trimming pared 0 bases from V and 1 base from J, leaving 9 bases between. CDR3 size: 16 residues. Germline CDR1 and CDR2: SGHVS and FQNEAQ. CDR3 amino acids: CASSLAGLLNTGELFF. DNA for the CDR3: TGTGCCAGCAGCTTAGCGGGCCTCCTGAACACCGGGGAGCTGTTTTTT. The full variable domain, its missing parts supplied by reference TRBV7-8 and TRBJ2-2, is GAGVSQSPRYKVAKRGQDVALRCDPISGHVSLFWYQQALGQGPEFLTYFQNEAQLDKSGLPSDRFFAERPEGSVSTLKIQRTQQEDSAVYLCASSLAGLLNTGELFFGEGSRLTVL.

The chain links TRBV24-1 to TRBJ1-1; a possible D gene is TRBD1 (5 bases). Germline V lookup: CDR1 KGHDR, CDR2 SFDVKD. The CDR3 runs to 15 residues. Trimming stripped 8 bases from V and 1 base from J, with 16 bases between. DNA for the CDR3: TGTGCCACCATGGGGGATGGGGCCTCGAACACTGAAGCTTTCTTT. Translation: CATMGDGASNTEAFF.

This clonotype was seen ten or more times. The V gene is TRBV25-1, the J gene TRBJ1-1, with D hard to call. Germline V gene data show CDR1 as MGHDK and CDR2 as SYGVNS. The CDR3 spans 14 residues. The germline V and J ends were trimmed by 5 bases and 4 bases, with 14 bases remaining between them. Here the CDR3 reads CASSNDRRSTEAFF. The CDR3 region has the DNA TGTGCCAGCAGTAATGACCGCCGATCCACTGAAGCTTTCTTT.

The rearrangement uses TRBV7-2 and TRBJ1-3, with TRBD1 matching over 7 bases. With 3 bases clipped from V and 2 bases from J, the junction kept 19 bases outside the gene matches. Germline CDR1 reads SGHTA; CDR2 reads FQGNSA. CDR3 length: 20 amino acids. CDR3 coding DNA: TGTGCCAGCAGCTTGGAACCGGTAAAAGACAGGGATTTCACTGGAAACACCATATATTTT. It specifies CASSLEPVKDRDFTGNTIYF.

About this clonotype itself: The junction does not match germline at one end; this may be a read error. The CDR3 sequence: CASSLFDTTYGQYF. DNA for the CDR3: TGTGCCAGCAGCTTATTTGACACCACCTACGGGCAGTACTTC. The chain combines TRBV7-2 with TRBJ2-7, with D hard to call. CDR1 SGHTA and CDR2 FQGNSA come from the germline V gene. This CDR3 is built from 14 residues.

This clonotype occurred many times. The rearrangement links TRBV7-2 to TRBJ2-5; no definite D call. This CDR3 is 12 amino acids long. Germline V gene sequence: CDR1 SGHTA, CDR2 FQGNSA. V lost 1 base and J 6 bases, leaving 6 bases between the germline ends. CDR3 DNA sequence: TGTGCCAGCAGCTTAGACCACCAGACCCAGTACTTC. This encodes CASSLDHQTQYF.

This clonotype was picked up a small number of times. The chain has TRBV27 and TRBJ1-2; TRBD1 aligns across 8 bases. CDR1 and CDR2 from the germline V gene are MNHEY and SMNVEV (reference sequence). The V segment lost 10 bases and the J segment 6 bases; nucleotides outside the gene matches: 19. The CDR3 length is 16 residues. CDR3 loop: CATKGLKDRVGDGYTF. The CDR3 DNA sequence: TGTGCCACCAAGGGGCTCAAGGACAGGGTAGGGGATGGCTACACCTTC.

The V gene is TRBV11-2, the J gene TRBJ1-5; D not resolved. The length of the CDR3 is 15 residues. Germline CDR1 and CDR2: SGHAT and FQNNGV. Trimming took off 0 bases at V and 0 bases at J, with 6 bases between the two ends. The CDR3 reads CASSLEGNSNQPQHF. The CDR3 coding sequence is TGTGCCAGCAGCTTAGAAGGGAATAGCAATCAGCCCCAGCATTTT.

This clonotype occurred many times. This rearrangement joins TRBV9 to TRBJ2-7; no reliable D call. The CDR3 covers 16 residues. Trimming shortened V by 0 bases and J by 5 bases, and 18 bases separated the two germline ends. Germline V gene sequence: CDR1 SGDLS, CDR2 YYNGEE. In DNA form, the CDR3 reads TGTGCCAGCAGCGTAGGCGGCGCAGCACTGGGAAACGAGCAGTACTTC. It yields the protein CASSVGGAALGNEQYF.

This clonotype came up many times. The chain uses TRBV7-3 and TRBJ2-1; D is ambiguous. V was shortened by 5 bases and J by 8 bases, with 10 bases between the two germline ends. This CDR3 has 12 amino acids. Germline CDR1 SGHTA, CDR2 FQGTGA. The CDR3, as DNA: TGTGCCAGCAGCCAAGTGGGCGATGAGCAGTTCTTC. This encodes CASSQVGDEQFF.

V and J are TRBV7-9 and TRBJ1-1; TRBD1 aligns across 7 bases. Germline V gene sequence: CDR1 SEHNR, CDR2 FQNEAQ (reference sequence). The CDR3 covers 14 residues. Trimming removed 4 bases from V and 2 bases from J; junction bases left unmatched: 4. CDR3 DNA sequence: TGTGCCAGCAGCTGGAGGGACAGTAACACTGAAGCTTTCTTT. It codes for CASSWRDSNTEAFF. Combining the CDR3 with reference TRBV7-9 and TRBJ1-1 gives the whole variable domain DTGVSQNPRHKITKRGQNVTFRCDPISEHNRLYWYRQTLGQGPEFLTYFQNEAQLEKSRLLSDRFSAERPKGSFSTLEIQRTEQGDSAMYLCASSWRDSNTEAFFGQGTRLTVV.

V is TRBV19 and J is TRBJ2-7; weak D call: TRBD2 (6 bases). From germline, CDR1 is LNHDA and CDR2 SQIVND (reference sequence). This CDR3 is built from 17 residues. Trimming left V 2 bases short and J 1 base short, with 18 bases between. The DNA for the CDR3 is TGTGCCAGTAGTATAAGGTACGGCGCGGGATCATCCTACGAGCAGTACTTC. This translates into CASSIRYGAGSSYEQYF.

The gene calls are TRBV20-1 and TRBJ2-7; 11 nucleotides align to TRBD1. This CDR3 region has 13 residues. With V trimmed by 3 bases and J by 5 bases, 3 bases remained unmatched. Germline-derived CDR1 and CDR2 are DFQATT and SNEGSKA (reference sequence). DNA of the CDR3: TGCAGTGCTAGTCGGACAGGGGGCAACGAGCAGTACTTC. It encodes CSASRTGGNEQYF.

This clonotype has at least ten counts. The chain recombines TRBV19 with TRBJ1-1, with 8 bases matching TRBD1. This CDR3 has 13 amino acids. Germline CDR1 LNHDA, CDR2 SQIVND (reference sequence). V was pared by 10 bases and J by 1 base, with 5 bases of the junction left unmatched. The CDR3 sequence is CATRGLGNTEAFF. The CDR3 DNA sequence: TGTGCCACCAGGGGGCTGGGGAACACTGAAGCTTTCTTT. Using reference TRBV19 and TRBJ1-1 for the parts outside the CDR3, the full variable domain is DGGITQSPKYLFRKEGQNVTLSCEQNLNHDAMYWYRQDPGQGLRLIYYSQIVNDFQKGDIAEGYSVSREKKESFPLTVTSAQKNPTAFYLCATRGLGNTEAFFGQGTRLTVV.

To note about this clonotype: Being one base from a much bigger clone, this may be a read error. The chain employs TRBV7-2 and TRBJ2-5; 9 bases match TRBD2. Germline loops: CDR1 SGHTA, CDR2 FQGNSA. J gave up 0 bases and V 8 bases, and 4 bases lay outside the gene matches. The CDR3 sequence is 14 residues long. The CDR3 DNA sequence: TGTGCCAGCGAGCTAGCGGGAAACCAAGAGACCCAGTACTTC. Protein sequence: CASELAGNQETQYF.

This clonotype was seen many times. This sequence joins TRBV19 and TRBJ2-5, with TRBD1 matching over 7 bases. After removal of 5 bases from V and 2 bases from J, the junction contained 11 bases not matched to a gene. This CDR3 region has 16 residues. CDR1 is LNHDA, CDR2 SQIVND, per germline (reference sequence). The chain's CDR3 is CASSPGPGTVQETQYF. The CDR3 DNA reads TGTGCCAGTAGTCCAGGCCCCGGGACAGTTCAAGAGACCCAGTACTTC.

This clonotype was counted once. Mismatch with germline at one junction end may stem from a read error. This chain joins TRBV12-3 or TRBV12-4 and TRBJ2-7, with 9 bases matching TRBD1. The CDR3 loop spans 15 amino acids. The CDR3 loop reads CASSIAGTGSYGQYF. The CDR3 bases are TGTGCCAGCAGTATAGCCGGGACAGGGAGCTACGGGCAGTACTTC.